These 2 T cell receptor beta chains came from one sample sequenced in a study of T cells in Graves' hyperthyroidism and ophthalmopathy. Researchers took RNA transcripts and amplified the TCR beta CDR3 regions from them. TCR CDR3 regions were first amplified by RT-PCR with HTBI primers. TCRdb re-derived calls from the multiplex PCR reads in MiXCR, one entry per CDR3 protein. This table holds 540,000 or so distinct CDR3 sequences, approximately 15% found once. Sample: blood. The receptors originated from a woman aged 25 to 39 with Graves' hyperthyroidism.

There are many counts of this clonotype. The chain recombines TRBV9 with TRBJ1-3; D is unresolved. Germline V CDR1 and CDR2: SGDLS, YYNGEE. The CDR3 length is 15 residues. Trimming shortened V by 0 bases and J by 0 bases, and 7 bases separated the two germline ends. The CDR3 DNA is TGTGCCAGCAGCGTAGGTTGGAGCTCTGGAAACACCATATATTTT. Amino acids: CASSVGWSSGNTIYF.

This clonotype came up a few times. This CDR3 reads CASSVGLSPWQGEYEQYF. The CDR3 DNA is TGTGCCAGCAGCGTAGGACTGTCCCCCTGGCAGGGTGAATACGAGCAGTACTTC. The chain employs TRBV9 and TRBJ2-7; a possible D gene is TRBD1 (5 bases). Germline values: CDR1 SGDLS, CDR2 YYNGEE. The CDR3 is made up of 18 amino acids. Trimming left V 0 bases short and J 4 bases short, with 23 bases between.